A selection of T cell receptor beta chains follows, all from one sample in a study of tumor and adjacent non-tumor tissue in lung cancer. In TCRdb, the multiplex PCR reads were re-called with MiXCR into one record per CDR3 protein. The sample contains just over 200,000 distinct CDR3 sequences, roughly 70% of which appear only once. The specimen was lung tumor tissue. These receptor sequences come from a man aged 55 to 70 with non-small cell lung cancer. Each CDR3 is given with its conserved first and last residue. D genes are given only for firm matches. Clone size appears in some rows only: once, few, many, or a class for an expanded clone.

d_call j_call v_call clone_size cdr3_nt cdr3_aa
TRBD2 TRBJ2-3 TRBV20-1 few TGCAGTGCTAGAGTAAACCTACGGTGGGCTAGCGGGAGCACAGATACGCAGTATTTT CSARVNLRWASGSTDTQYF
- TRBJ1-2 TRBV28 few TGTGCCAGCAGCGCCTCATTAGCAGGGCCGTATGGCTACACCTTC CASSASLAGPYGYTF
TRBD1 TRBJ2-1 TRBV28 - TGTGCCAGCAGGACGGGACAGGGGGGTTCCAATGAGCAGTTCTTC CASRTGQGGSNEQFF
- TRBJ2-3 TRBV29-1 few TGCAGCGTACGTAGGTCTCCCGGTAGCACAGATACGCAGTATTTT CSVRRSPGSTDTQYF
TRBD2 TRBJ2-5 TRBV20-1 - TGCAGTGCTAGACCCCGGGGACTAGCGGGGGGGCGCGTGACCCAGTACTTC CSARPRGLAGGRVTQYF
- TRBJ2-6 TRBV12-3/TRBV12-4 few TGTGCCAGCAGTCGGAGCTCTGGGGCCAACGTCCTGACTTTC CASSRSSGANVLTF
- TRBJ1-2 TRBV29-1 few TGCAGCGCTCGAGGGGAAGTAGACTATGGCTACACCTTC CSARGEVDYGYTF
- TRBJ1-1 TRBV11-2 few TGTGCCAGTAGCATAGTCGGGAGAGGCACTGAAGCTTTCTTT CASSIVGRGTEAFF
TRBD1 TRBJ1-2 TRBV20-1 - TGCAGTGCTAGGAGGGACAGGGTGAATGGCTACACCTTC CSARRDRVNGYTF
- TRBJ2-1 TRBV11-3 once TGTGCCAGCAGCTTGGATTGGGGCTCCTACAATGAGCAGGTCTTC CASSLDWGSYNEQVF